The rows below give T cell receptor beta chains drawn from one sample of a study of CD8+ T cells in alopecia areata. TCRdb keeps only in-frame clones here, not all; method: immunoSEQ multiplex PCR. The sample carries roughly 100,000 clones, about 44% recorded once. Material: CD8+ T cells sorted from blood, obtained at week 24, from a patient treated with tofacitinib. The origin of the receptors is a human donor with alopecia areata. Each CDR3 is given with its conserved first and last residue. The order of the fields is clone size, D gene, J gene, V gene, CDR3 DNA, CDR3 protein. The D gene is left open where the match is weak. Some rows mark clone size as missing; the rest say once, few, many or name a class of expanded clone.

>.|TRBD2|TRBJ2-2|TRBV4-3
TGCGCCAGCAGCCCCGGTAGCGGGAGTTCCCCCGGGGAGCTGTTTTTT
CASSPGSGSSPGELFF
>few|.|TRBJ2-7|TRBV7-9
TGTGCCAGCAGCACAAGTGTCTACGAGCAGTACTTC
CASSTSVYEQYF
>.|TRBD1|TRBJ2-3|TRBV9
TGTGCCAGCAGCCCAGGGACAGCCTCCTCAGATACGCAGTATTTT
CASSPGTASSDTQYF
>few|TRBD2|TRBJ2-7|TRBV28
TGTGCCAGCAGTTTACGGACTAGCGGGATCGAGCAGTACTTC
CASSLRTSGIEQYF
>.|TRBD2|TRBJ2-3|TRBV27
TGTGCCACTAGTCCCGGGCCGGGGGGTGGCACAGATACGCAGTATTTT
CATSPGPGGGTDTQYF
>.|.|TRBJ2-7|TRBV4-1
TGCGCCAGCAGCCAAGAGATTACCGGGACTCTTTACGAGCAGTACTTC
CASSQEITGTLYEQYF
>.|.|TRBJ1-1|TRBV7-9
TGTGCCAGCAGCTCGGGTGCGAACACTGAAGCTTTCTTT
CASSSGANTEAFF
>.|TRBD2|TRBJ2-1|TRBV4-2
TGTGCCAGCAGCCAAGACGCTAGCGGGTTGGCTGAGCAGTTCTTC
CASSQDASGLAEQFF
>few|TRBD1|TRBJ2-7|TRBV29-1
TGCAGCGTTGAGGGACAGGGGATGTACGAGCAGTACTTC
CSVEGQGMYEQYF
>few|.|TRBJ2-7|TRBV10-3
TGTGCCATCAGTGAGAGTAGCGGCTCCTACGAGCAGTACTTC
CAISESSGSYEQYF
>few|.|TRBJ2-5|TRBV10-1
TGCGCCAGCAGTCGTTCGAGGGGAGAGACCCAGTACTTC
CASSRSRGETQYF
>few|.|TRBJ2-7|TRBV7-9
TGTGCCAGCTCCCGGACGGTCTACGAGCAGTACTTC
CASSRTVYEQYF
>.|.|TRBJ2-3|TRBV25-1
TGTGCCAGCACCATACTAGGAGATACGCAGTATTTT
CASTILGDTQYF
>few|.|TRBJ1-1|TRBV6-5
TGTGCCAGCAGTTACTCACCAGGTACTGAAGCTTTCTTT
CASSYSPGTEAFF
>.|TRBD2|TRBJ2-3|TRBV9
TGTGCCAGCAGCGATGCTCTAGCGGGAGTCGTTACGCAGTATTTT
CASSDALAGVVTQYF
>few|TRBD1|TRBJ1-1|TRBV18
TGTGCCAGCTCGACGGGACAGGGCGTTGACACTGAAGCTTTCTTT
CASSTGQGVDTEAFF
>.|TRBD2|TRBJ2-7|TRBV28
TGTGCCAGCAGCTACGACCCGGGACTAGCGGGAGTGCCTCGGGGTTACGAGCAGTACTTC
CASSYDPGLAGVPRGYEQYF
>few|TRBD1|TRBJ2-1|TRBV29-1
TGCAGCGCTACCGGGACAGAGTTCTTC
CSATGTEFF
>.|.|TRBJ2-5|TRBV9
TGTGCCAGCAGCGAGGAGGGGACATTGGAAGAGACCCAGTACTTC
CASSEEGTLEETQYF
>.|.|TRBJ1-3|TRBV4-1
TGCGCCAGCAGCCAACCAATAACACATAGCTCTGGAAACACCATATATTTT
CASSQPITHSSGNTIYF
>.|.|TRBJ2-2|TRBV29-1
TGCAGCGTCTTTTACACCGGGGAGTTGTTTTTT
CSVFYTGELFF
>few|.|TRBJ1-1|TRBV27
TGTGCCAGCAGTTTAGGGAGGGGGGGCACTGAAGCTTTCTTT
CASSLGRGGTEAFF
>few|.|TRBJ1-1|TRBV5-1
TGCGCCAGCAGCTTAGGGGGACGAGTAGGCACTGAAGCTTTCTTT
CASSLGGRVGTEAFF
>.|.|TRBJ1-1|TRBV5-1
TGCGCCAGCAGCTTGGCTAAACAGGGTACGAACACTGAAGCTTTCTTT
CASSLAKQGTNTEAFF
>.|.|TRBJ2-7|TRBV5-1
TGCGCCAGCAGCTTTAGGACCGACGGTGCCGAGCAGTACTTC
CASSFRTDGAEQYF
>.|TRBD2|TRBJ2-7|TRBV19
TGTGCCAGTAGCACACATCCGGGAGGAGCCTACGAGCAGTACTTC
CASSTHPGGAYEQYF
>.|TRBD2|TRBJ2-1|TRBV19
TGTGCCAGTAGTATACTCCCACTAGCGGGTGGAGACAATGAGCAGTTCTTC
CASSILPLAGGDNEQFF
>.|.|TRBJ2-7|TRBV27
TGTGCCAGCAGAGGGACCGCACCCTACGAGCAGTACTTC
CASRGTAPYEQYF
>.|.|TRBJ1-1|TRBV19
TGTGCCAGTAGCTATCGATCCATGAACACTGAAGCTTTCTTT
CASSYRSMNTEAFF
>.|.|TRBJ2-1|TRBV5-1
TGCGCCAGCAGTCTTGAAGGGGGTCCCTACAATGAGCAGTTCTTC
CASSLEGGPYNEQFF
>few|.|TRBJ1-4|TRBV9
TGTGCCAGCAGCGTAGGGACAGCCACTAATGAAAAACTGTTTTTT
CASSVGTATNEKLFF
>.|.|TRBJ2-3|TRBV2
TGTGCCAGCAGTGAAGTCGATTTAGTGGCAGATACGCAGTATTTT
CASSEVDLVADTQYF
>.|.|TRBJ1-5|TRBV7-9
TGTGCCAGCGTGGGGGAAGTGGGTCAGCCCCAGCATTTT
CASVGEVGQPQHF
>few|TRBD2|TRBJ2-7|TRBV15
TGTGCCACCAGCAGAGGGGTAGCGGGAGGCGTCGAGCAGTACTTC
CATSRGVAGGVEQYF
>.|TRBD1|TRBJ1-5|TRBV6-1
TGTGCCAGCAGTGAAAGGTGGAGGGGGCAGACGGGCAATCAGCCCCAGCATTTT
CASSERWRGQTGNQPQHF
>.|.|TRBJ1-2|TRBV7-9
TGTGCCAGCAGCTTAGGCCCGAACTATGGCTACACCTTC
CASSLGPNYGYTF
>.|.|TRBJ2-7|TRBV27
TGTGCCAGCAGTTTATCAGGGGATGACGAGCAGTACTTC
CASSLSGDDEQYF
>.|.|TRBJ2-5|TRBV29-1
TGCAGCGTTGAAGAACGACAGGGAGGGGAGACCCAGTACTTC
CSVEERQGGETQYF
>few|.|TRBJ2-7|TRBV4-1
TGCGCCAGCAGCCTTACCAGGGGAAGCTCCTACGAGCAGTACTTC
CASSLTRGSSYEQYF
>.|TRBD2|TRBJ2-7|TRBV29-1
TGCAGTTGCCAACTAGCGGGAGTCCCCTACGAGCAGTACTTC
CSCQLAGVPYEQYF
>.|TRBD2|TRBJ2-7|TRBV29-1
TGCAGCGTTGAAGTAGCGGGAGAAGCATACGAGCAGTACTTC
CSVEVAGEAYEQYF
>few|.|TRBJ2-2|TRBV30
TGTGGCGGCAGGGAGAACACCGGGGAGCTGTTTTTT
CGGRENTGELFF
>.|.|TRBJ1-5|TRBV6-5
TGTGCCAGCAGTTCAGGGATAGCTAGCAATCAGCCCCAGCATTTT
CASSSGIASNQPQHF
>.|.|TRBJ2-1|TRBV25-1
TGTGCCAGCAGCCCCCCCGGCCTTCTGAATGAGCAGTTCTTC
CASSPPGLLNEQFF
>few|.|TRBJ2-4|TRBV30
TGTGCCTGGACCGGCCCAAACGGGGGCAAAAACATTCAGTACTTC
CAWTGPNGGKNIQYF
>few|TRBD2|TRBJ2-3|TRBV11-2
TGTGCCAGCAGCCCGTCAGCGGGGCGCACAGATACGCAGTATTTT
CASSPSAGRTDTQYF
>few|.|TRBJ1-1|TRBV9
TGTGCCAGCAGCGTAGTGGAGGGTGGGTACACTGAAGCTTTCTTT
CASSVVEGGYTEAFF
>.|.|TRBJ2-7|TRBV25-1
TGTGCCAGCAGTGAATCGGAACTAATGTACTTC
CASSESELMYF
>.|.|TRBJ2-6|TRBV6-5
TGTGCCAGCAGTTACTCGAATTTGCCTGGGGCCAACGTCCTGACTTTC
CASSYSNLPGANVLTF
>.|.|TRBJ1-2|TRBV25-1
TGTGCCAGCAGTGACCCCCTAGGCGTGGTTGGCTACACCTTC
CASSDPLGVVGYTF